These 26 T cell receptor beta chains were sequenced from one sample in a study of blood T cells in healthy people across ages. Then a second PCR, running roughly 7 to 11 cycles, was carried out with a sample-barcoded 5' primer and a J-beta primer mix. One entry per CDR3 protein results from TCRdb running MiXCR on the 5' RACE reads. The sample contains 650,000 to 800,000 distinct CDR3 sequences, under 45% of which appear only once. The sample taken for sequencing was blood. The source of these receptors is a man aged 60 to 69 in good health.

The V call is TRBV6-9, the J call TRBJ2-7; D ambiguous. The germline V and J ends were trimmed by 4 bases and 4 bases, with 14 bases remaining between them. This CDR3 comprises 14 residues. Germline CDR1 and CDR2: MNHGY and SVAAGI. This chain's CDR3 is CASSSGGAPYEQYF. CDR3 nucleotides: TGTGCCAGCAGTTCTGGTGGCGCTCCTTACGAGCAGTACTTC.

This clonotype was recorded a few times. The J gene is TRBJ2-5, the V gene TRBV4-1; perhaps TRBD1 as D (5 bases). The J call is in doubt because the DNA end fits TRBJ2-7 better. The CDR3 consists of 16 residues. Germline CDR1 MGHRA, CDR2 YSYEKL. CDR3 bases: TGCGCCAGCAGCCAAGCCCCGACAGCGCTTAACTACGAGCAGTACTTC. It encodes CASSQAPTALNYEQYF.

This clonotype has a handful of counts. The chain carries TRBV12-3 or TRBV12-4 and TRBJ2-3; D not certain. The CDR3 runs to 16 residues. The germline V and J ends were trimmed by 5 bases and 2 bases, with 17 bases remaining between them. In DNA, the CDR3 is TGTGCCAGCAGTGCCGGGCCCTCATTAACCACAGATACGCAGTATTTT. Protein sequence: CASSAGPSLTTDTQYF.

This clonotype was seen a few times. This sequence joins TRBV12-3 or TRBV12-4 and TRBJ2-7, with TRBD1 identical over 7 bases. CDR3 size: 15 residues. V shed 6 bases, J shed 1 base, and the junction held 9 bases outside the gene matches. The CDR3 nucleotides are TGTGCCAGCAGCCTCCGGGACAGATCTTCCTACGAGCAGTACTTC. Protein sequence: CASSLRDRSSYEQYF.

V gene TRBV3-1 combines with J gene TRBJ1-6; D is undetermined. The CDR3 totals 14 residues. The germline V gene has CDR1 LGHDT and CDR2 YNNKEL (reference sequence). Trimming left V 5 bases short and J 9 bases short, with 14 bases between. This CDR3 is CASSEVGSGSPLHF. The CDR3 DNA reads TGTGCCAGCAGCGAAGTTGGGAGCGGTTCACCCCTCCACTTT.

This clonotype was counted between two and nine times. The DNA for the CDR3 is TGTGCCAGCAGTCTTACAGGTTTGCCAGAGACCCAGTACTTC. Amino acids: CASSLTGLPETQYF. This rearrangement joins TRBV7-2 to TRBJ2-5; perhaps TRBD1 as D (5 bases). Germline loops: CDR1 SGHTA, CDR2 FQGNSA. CDR3 length: 14 amino acids. V lost 6 bases, J lost 4 bases, and 15 bases lay in between.

CDR3 region: CASSNSGQGTTFSRHGYTF. The DNA of the CDR3 is TGTGCCAGCAGCAATTCGGGACAGGGTACTACCTTTTCGCGCCATGGCTACACCTTC. This rearrangement joins TRBV7-2 to TRBJ1-2; 9 bases match TRBD1. Unmatched junction bases numbered 22, after V lost 5 bases and J lost 6 bases. The CDR3 runs 19 residues. Per the germline V gene, CDR1 is SGHTA and CDR2 is FQGNSA.

This clonotype was picked up a small number of times. The J gene is TRBJ2-3, the V gene TRBV7-2, with 7 positions matching TRBD1. V shed 5 bases and J 2 bases; nucleotides not matched to a gene: 7. The CDR3 is made up of 15 amino acids. The germline CDR1 and CDR2 sequences are SGHTA and FQGNSA. CDR3 amino acids: CASSPGGPHTDTQYF. In DNA form, the CDR3 reads TGTGCCAGCAGCCCAGGGGGACCTCACACAGATACGCAGTATTTT.

The rearrangement joins TRBV10-3 to TRBJ1-1; no reliable D call. The V gene's germline CDR1 is ENHRY and CDR2 SYGVKD. Trimming took 10 bases from V and 0 from J, leaving 15 bases between them. This CDR3 spans 14 amino acids. CDR3 residues: CATHTGRMNTEAFF. Here the CDR3 DNA reads TGTGCCACCCATACCGGACGGATGAACACTGAAGCTTTCTTT.

The V gene is TRBV5-1, the J gene TRBJ2-5; possibly TRBD2 for D (6 bases). Germline lookup yields CDR1 SGHRS and CDR2 YFSETQ. The CDR3 sequence is 16 residues long. V was cut by 2 bases and J by 2 bases, with 16 bases left in between. The CDR3 DNA reads as TGCGCCAGCAGCTTCGGAGCACTGGCGGGACAAGAGACCCAGTACTTC. It codes for CASSFGALAGQETQYF.

This clonotype was counted once. This chain connects TRBV4-1 to TRBJ1-5, with a weak D call TRBD1 (5 bases). This CDR3 contains 14 residues. Per germline, CDR1 MGHRA and CDR2 YSYEKL. The V and J ends lost 2 bases and 6 bases respectively, with 11 bases between them. The CDR3 DNA reads as TGCGCCAGCAGCCAACTACAGGTTGCTCAGCCCCAGCATTTT. This gives the protein CASSQLQVAQPQHF.

At least ten counts were recorded for this clonotype. The V and J genes are TRBV29-1 and TRBJ1-5; TRBD1 agrees at 9 bases. V was pared by 6 bases and J by 2 bases, with 2 bases of the junction left unmatched. The CDR3 consists of 13 residues. CDR1 and CDR2 from the germline V gene are SQVTM and ANQGSEA. CDR3 bases: TGCAGCGTACGACAGGGGGGCAATCAGCCCCAGCATTTT. The encoded protein is CSVRQGGNQPQHF. Filled out from reference TRBV29-1 and TRBJ1-5, the complete variable domain reads SAVISQKPSRDICQRGTSLTIQCQVDSQVTMMFWYRQQPGQSLTLIATANQGSEATYESGFVIDKFPISRPNLTFSTLTVSNMSPEDSSIYLCSVRQGGNQPQHFGDGTRLSIL.

V gene TRBV20-1 combines with J gene TRBJ1-6; D ambiguous. CDR1 and CDR2 from the germline V gene are DFQATT and SNEGSKA (reference sequence). This CDR3 has 16 amino acids. Trimming shortened V by 1 base and J by 6 bases, and 16 bases separated the two germline ends. The CDR3 sequence is CSARAPSGTLNSPLHF. The CDR3 region has the DNA TGCAGTGCTAGAGCCCCGAGCGGCACCCTTAATTCACCCCTCCACTTT.

The V gene is TRBV6-6, the J gene TRBJ1-4, with a weak D call TRBD1 (5 bases). The germline V gene has CDR1 MNHNY and CDR2 SVGAGI (reference sequence). The CDR3 totals 14 residues. The V end was cut by 6 bases, the J end by 3 bases, with 11 bases between. CDR3 nucleotide sequence: TGTGCCAGCAGCAAAGGGACCGCTAATGAAAAACTGTTTTTT. Translation gives CASSKGTANEKLFF.

Turning to this clonotype: At one of its ends the junction is not consistent with the germline gene, which may arise from a read error. The CDR3 spells CASSEGQGWTNGQFF. In DNA form, the CDR3 reads TGTGCCAGCAGTGAAGGCCAGGGTTGGACCAATGGGCAGTTCTTC. V usage is TRBV6-1 and J usage is TRBJ2-1, with D tentatively TRBD1 (5 bases). Germline CDR1 MNHNS, CDR2 SASEGT. This CDR3 is built from 15 residues.

The chain joins TRBV6-1 to TRBJ2-1, with D possibly being TRBD1 (7 bases). Trimming took off 3 bases at V and 1 base at J, with 13 bases between the two ends. The CDR3 length is 16 residues. Germline V lookup: CDR1 MNHNS, CDR2 SASEGT. CDR3: CASSEGGRGSYNEQFF. In nucleotides, the CDR3 is TGTGCCAGCAGTGAGGGGGGCAGGGGGTCCTACAATGAGCAGTTCTTC.

This clonotype was seen a single time. This chain joins TRBV9 and TRBJ1-1, with no clear D. The CDR3 totals 14 residues. Trimming shortened V by 8 bases and J by 1 base, and 15 bases separated the two germline ends. Germline assignment: CDR1 SGDLS and CDR2 YYNGEE. The CDR3: CASGPAGWNTEAFF. The CDR3 DNA follows: TGTGCCAGTGGTCCCGCTGGGTGGAACACTGAAGCTTTCTTT.

The chain recombines TRBV29-1 with TRBJ2-1; TRBD1 matches 7 bases. The germline gives CDR1 SQVTM, CDR2 ANQGSEA. The CDR3 covers 14 residues. V trimming: 0 bases; J trimming: 8 bases; junction bases outside the gene matches: 7. DNA of the CDR3: TGCAGCGTTGAAGACCCGGACAGGCCCCATGAGCAGTTCTTC. It codes for CSVEDPDRPHEQFF.

This clonotype was recorded at least ten times. This rearrangement joins TRBV10-3 to TRBJ2-3, with TRBD1 as a possible D gene (6 bases). The CDR3 sequence is 15 residues long. Trimming pared 3 bases from V and 3 bases from J, leaving 13 bases between. Per germline, CDR1 ENHRY and CDR2 SYGVKD. The CDR3 is CAISDPRGRTDTQYF. The CDR3 DNA is TGTGCCATCAGTGACCCCAGGGGCCGTACAGATACGCAGTATTTT.

The V gene is TRBV20-1, the J gene TRBJ2-3; 12 bases match TRBD2. This CDR3 comprises 16 residues. Losses at the gene ends were 0 bases for V and 1 base for J; bases not matched to a gene: 2. The germline V gene encodes CDR1 DFQATT and CDR2 SNEGSKA (reference sequence). The CDR3 DNA is TGCAGTGCTAGAGACCGGACTAGCGGGGGCACAGATACGCAGTATTTT. This gives the protein CSARDRTSGGTDTQYF.

The rearrangement links TRBV3-1 to TRBJ2-1; no reliable D call. Trimming cost V 3 bases and J 4 bases, with 10 bases left between them. The length of the CDR3 is 14 residues. Germline assignment: CDR1 LGHDT and CDR2 YNNKEL (reference sequence). The CDR3 spells CASSQDRRYNEQFF. As DNA, the CDR3 is TGTGCCAGCAGCCAGGATAGACGTTACAATGAGCAGTTCTTC.

This clonotype came up a few times. The chain carries TRBV5-1 and TRBJ2-6, with no clear D. Germline-derived CDR1 and CDR2 are SGHRS and YFSETQ. This CDR3 is 14 amino acids long. V gave up 5 bases and J gave up 2 bases, with 8 bases separating them. Here the CDR3 DNA reads TGCGCCAGCAGAACGGTCCCTGGGGCCAACGTCCTGACTTTC. Amino acids: CASRTVPGANVLTF.

This clonotype was recorded many times. An end of the junction differs from the germline gene, which may be a read error. This sequence joins TRBV6-4 and TRBJ2-1; D ambiguous. Germline CDR1 MRHNA, CDR2 SNTAGT. The CDR3 is 16 residues long. In DNA, the CDR3 is TGTGCCAGCAGTGACTCGCCTACCACATCCTTCAATGAGCAGTTCTTC. It translates to CASSDSPTTSFNEQFF.

A remark on this clonotype: The junction departs from germline at one end; a sequencing error may be responsible. The V and J genes are TRBV28 and TRBJ2-6; D is possibly TRBD1 or TRBD2 (6 bases each). This CDR3 comprises 13 residues. Germline V gene lookup returns CDR1 MDHEN and CDR2 SYDVKM. This CDR3 reads CASSHPGAIVLTF. The CDR3 region has the DNA TGTGCCAGCAGTCACCCGGGGGCCATCGTCCTGACTTTC.

The rearrangement uses TRBV3-1 and TRBJ1-4; D call uncertain. The CDR3 length is 15 residues. Germline V lookup: CDR1 LGHDT, CDR2 YNNKEL (reference sequence). V was cut by 4 bases and J by 0 bases, with 9 bases left in between. CDR3 sequence: CASSPSPSTNEKLFF. The CDR3 coding sequence is TGTGCCAGCAGCCCCTCACCCTCAACTAATGAAAAACTGTTTTTT.

The gene calls are TRBV30 and TRBJ1-1; D is ambiguous. With 0 bases removed from V and 5 bases from J, the gap between germline ends came to 7 bases. Germline V CDR1 and CDR2: GTSNPN, SVGIG (reference sequence). This CDR3 contains 12 residues. CDR3 sequence: CAWSVIGTEAFF. The DNA for the CDR3 is TGTGCCTGGAGTGTAATCGGGACTGAAGCTTTCTTT. Based on the CDR3 plus reference TRBV30 and TRBJ1-1, the full variable domain is SQTIHQWPATLVQPVGSPLSLECTVEGTSNPNLYWYRQAAGRGLQLLFYSVGIGQISSEVPQNLSASRPQDRQFILSSKKLLLSDSGFYLCAWSVIGTEAFFGQGTRLTVV.